Shown below are 13 T cell receptor beta chains from a single sample sequenced in a study of blood T cells in healthy people across ages. Alongside a J-beta primer mix, a sample-barcoded 5' primer served in a second PCR lasting about 6 to 11 cycles. TCRdb independently ran MiXCR on the 5' RACE reads; one entry per CDR3 protein. This sample yields 650,000 to 950,000 distinct CDR3 sequences, of which about 42% are seen a single time; roughly 19% belongs to the top ten. Sequencing was done on a sample of blood. The receptors were gathered from a man between 60 and 70 years old in good health.

A note on this clonotype: One junction end disagrees with the germline gene, perhaps due to a read error. The chain couples TRBV6-2 or TRBV6-3 to TRBJ2-6; a weak D match, TRBD1 (5 bases). Germline V gene sequence: CDR1 MNHEY, CDR2 SVGEGT. The CDR3 extends over 15 amino acids. CDR3 protein: CASSYFSSGANALTF. The DNA for the CDR3 is TGTGCCAGCAGTTACTTCAGCTCTGGGGCCAACGCCCTGACTTTC.

The rearrangement uses TRBV29-1 and TRBJ2-3; D not resolved. The germline V gene encodes CDR1 SQVTM and CDR2 ANQGSEA. The CDR3 totals 14 residues. In nucleotides, the CDR3 is TGCGGCTCGGTGACTGGGATGTTAACAGATACGCAGTATTTT. It is translated as CGSVTGMLTDTQYF.

This clonotype was seen just once. J is TRBJ1-2 and V is TRBV2; 11 bases fit TRBD1. The CDR3 totals 17 residues. The V segment lost 6 bases and the J segment 6 bases; nucleotides outside the gene matches: 15. The germline V gene has CDR1 SNHLY and CDR2 FYNNEI. CDR3 in DNA: TGTGCCAGCAGCGCCGAAGGACAGGGGGCCAGAGGGGATGGCTACACCTTC. The encoded protein is CASSAEGQGARGDGYTF.

This chain connects TRBV12-3 or TRBV12-4 to TRBJ2-6; 10 bases map to TRBD1. V was clipped by 5 bases and J by 4 bases; unmatched bases: 8. There are 17 residues in the CDR3. CDR3 nucleotides: TGTGCCAGCAGTCGCCGGACAGGGGGTGTGGGGGCCAACGTCCTGACTTTC. Translating gives CASSRRTGGVGANVLTF.

This clonotype showed up just a few times. The V gene is TRBV6-5, the J gene TRBJ1-1; unclear D gene. Deletions cut 3 bases from V and 0 bases from J, with 26 bases between. The CDR3 spans 20 residues. Germline values: CDR1 MNHEY, CDR2 SVGAGI. In DNA, the CDR3 is TGTGCCAGCAGTTATCAACCCATGGTCGACACCGGTGTTATGAACACTGAAGCTTTCTTT. Protein product: CASSYQPMVDTGVMNTEAFF.

This rearrangement joins TRBV7-9 to TRBJ1-1; D gene uncertain. CDR3 size: 14 residues. Trimming pared 5 bases from V and 2 bases from J, leaving 12 bases between. The germline V gene encodes CDR1 SEHNR and CDR2 FQNEAQ (reference sequence). CDR3 sequence (DNA): TGTGCCAGCAGCCTCCAGTTGGCTAACACTGAAGCTTTCTTT. It specifies CASSLQLANTEAFF.

The rearrangement links TRBV24-1 to TRBJ2-2; D perhaps matches TRBD1 (6 bases). CDR1 is KGHDR and CDR2 is SFDVKD in the germline V gene. V was shortened by 7 bases and J by 0 bases, with 8 bases between the two germline ends. CDR3 length: 14 residues. The chain's CDR3 is CATRGAANTGELFF. The CDR3 bases are TGTGCCACCAGGGGGGCCGCGAACACCGGGGAGCTGTTTTTT.

The V gene is TRBV29-1, the J gene TRBJ1-1; unclear D gene. The V and J ends lost 4 bases and 1 base respectively, with 13 bases between them. The CDR3 extends over 14 amino acids. In germline, CDR1 is SQVTM, CDR2 ANQGSEA. The CDR3 DNA is TGCAGCGTTGCCCGGACTTCTTGGAACACTGAAGCTTTCTTT. Translation gives CSVARTSWNTEAFF.

This clonotype appeared a few times. The chain employs TRBV25-1 and TRBJ2-5; D might be TRBD2 (6 bases). V lost 1 base, J lost 3 bases, and 12 bases lay in between. Germline CDR1 MGHDK, CDR2 SYGVNS. The CDR3 covers 15 residues. The CDR3 region has the DNA TGTGCCAGCAGTGAATTTCGGGGGAGGAAAGAGACCCAGTACTTC. Protein product: CASSEFRGRKETQYF.

This clonotype was counted a few times. V usage is TRBV5-1 and J usage is TRBJ2-1, with D possibly matching TRBD2 (7 bases). The CDR3 consists of 15 residues. Germline CDR1 and CDR2: SGHRS and YFSETQ. V lost 3 bases to trimming and J lost 4 bases, with 14 bases between them. CDR3: CASSSAGQTYNEQFF. The CDR3 coding sequence is TGCGCCAGCAGCTCAGCGGGACAAACATACAATGAGCAGTTCTTC.

This rearrangement joins TRBV25-1 to TRBJ2-3; 16 nucleotides match TRBD2. This CDR3 spans 18 amino acids. Germline CDR1 MGHDK, CDR2 SYGVNS. V lost 2 bases, J lost 1 base, and 3 bases stayed unmatched. The CDR3 region has the DNA TGTGCCAGCAGTGAACCCGGGACTAGCGGGGGGGGCACAGATACGCAGTATTTT. Translating gives CASSEPGTSGGGTDTQYF.

This chain connects TRBV10-3 to TRBJ2-3; TRBD1 agrees at 7 bases. The V gene end was trimmed by 7 bases and the J gene end by 9 bases; junction bases not matched to a gene: 10. Germline V CDR1 and CDR2: ENHRY, SYGVKD. The CDR3 runs to 13 residues. The CDR3 loop is CAIMARDSRTQYF. DNA for the CDR3: TGTGCCATCATGGCCCGGGACAGTCGAACGCAGTATTTT.

The chain joins TRBV13 to TRBJ2-1, with 7 positions matching TRBD2. This CDR3 is built from 15 residues. The junction had 12 bases not matched to a gene; V was cut back by 4 bases and J by 9 bases. Germline loops: CDR1 PRHDT, CDR2 FYEKMQ (reference sequence). DNA for the CDR3: TGTGCCAGCAGCTCTCCGGGACTACCGCGGGGTGAGCAGTTCTTC. Its translation: CASSSPGLPRGEQFF.